This TCR beta chain was identified during a study of shared clonotypes between healthy human individuals. Around 32,000 T cell genomes, or 200 to 250 ng DNA, went into the sorted-subset replicate PCRs. The data were produced by immunoSEQ multiplex PCR, yet TCRdb's version contains in-frame clones alone and is incomplete. The data show about 2 million clones, approximately 94% seen once. About this clone itself: Its matching antigen is unknown.

This CDR3 region has 16 residues. Germline assignment: CDR1 GTSNPN and CDR2 SVGIG (reference sequence). Trimming cost V 0 bases and J 4 bases, with 18 bases left between them. Study observations and caveats: Apart from blood, nothing was sampled; tissue repertoires likely differ. Naive CD4 clonotypes overlapped across a few donors at about 5.2%. The study generally estimated greater richness for naive than memory subsets.

Naive CD8 cells lacked CD45RO, underwent positive selection for CCR7 and left out terminally differentiated effector memory CD45RA+ cells. V is TRBV30 and J is TRBJ1-1; D gene ambiguous. The sequence was obtained from a man aged 18 to 29 in good health. Sequencing was performed on naive CD8+ T cells sorted from blood. Here the CDR3 reads CAWSVTGSLSGTEAFF. The CDR3 nucleotides read TGTGCCTGGAGTGTAACCGGGTCCCTTAGTGGCACTGAAGCTTTCTTT.